This T cell receptor (beta chain) was documented in a study of shared clonotypes between healthy human individuals (dated by TCRdb to 2018 to 2021). Regarding the research as a whole: The cohort included three men and a couple of women between 18 and 49 years of age. To estimate repertoire size and how much clonotypes are shared between individuals, the study performed deep sequencing of blood TCR repertoires from 4 to 6 healthy adults. Different laboratories and diverse techniques were used to prepare libraries and sequence TCR repertoires, to increase sequencing depth and limit assay-specific biases. Each donor's leukapheresis produced roughly between roughly 0.85 and 10 billion PBMCs. For each donor, CD4 naive and CD4 memory were each given three plates, CD8 naive was given two plates, and CD8 memory was given one plate. Results and caveats for the whole study, not just this receptor: Because the study included a small number of donors, the genetic and exposure-history diversity represented was limited. Sampling was limited to blood, and TCR repertoires in tissue likely differ from TCR repertoires in blood. Based on pairwise subsampling, the degree of clonotype sharing among donors was expected to be affected by sequencing depth. Larger estimated clonotype richness was generally found for naive subsets than for memory subsets. Compared with non-shared clonotypes, the clonotypes found in all four sorted-subset donors had higher generation probabilities. Sharing across a few donors was observed for around 4.8% of naive CD4, over 3% of naive CD8, around 2.5% of memory CD4, and approximately 0.41% of memory CD8 clonotypes. Incomplete sequencing was indicated by rarefaction of sorted-subset datasets, despite the large sequencing depth.

Including the terminal cysteine and phenylalanine, the CDR3 comprises 13 residues. Here the CDR3 DNA is all that survives: 39 bases in frame from base 1. The junction carries 14 bases between V and J, which are trimmed by 7 bases and 4 bases respectively. CDR1 and CDR2 are drawn from the germline V gene: SQVTM, ANQGSEA. CD8 naive samples consisted of CD45RO-negative cells that were positively selected for CCR7, yielding a CD45RA+CCR7+ population without TemRA cells. Donors were healthy HIV-negative adults with no recently reported acute infections or vaccinations. Only Caucasian adults living in Nashville, Tennessee, USA were represented among the donors. After blood collection by leukapheresis, PBMCs were isolated using Ficoll-Histopaque density gradient centrifugation and then cryopreserved in the vapor phase of liquid nitrogen. Analytical flow cytometry was used to check the purity and quantity of each magnetically sorted T cell population. Genomic DNA was isolated from every sorted fraction and measured by UV absorbance on a Nanodrop 2000c.

With regard to this clone: This clone's antigen is unknown. Per-base quality was not reported, and no clone a single base away is much larger than it.

TCR CDR3 regions were amplified from genomic DNA by multiplex PCR using the deep immunoSEQ assay. Genomic DNA extracted from each cell subset was distributed evenly over all wells of several immunoSEQ 96-well plates, and each plate served as one replicate. For sorted subsets, about 200 ng genomic DNA, equal to some 28,000 T cell genomes, was loaded into each replicate PCR. Purified libraries were quantified with a Qubit 3.0 fluorometer, sized on a Bioanalyzer 2100, and re-quantified with the KAPA Library Quantification kit. Every immunoSEQ 96-well plate was sequenced on a dedicated single-read 150-cycle Illumina NextSeq 550 flow cell. As for the authors' bioinformatics: Because the immunoSEQ output included only junctional sequences and no quality scores, the filtering could not be the same as the filtering used for full-length reads. To assign V/J genes and CDR3, sequences were annotated against IMGT germline references using PyIR, a Python wrapper for IgBLAST v1.9. Reads were filtered out if the reads had weak V/J assignments (E-value above 1e-6), no CDR3, stop codons, out-of-frame junctions, or ambiguous translated residues. A V3J clonotype was defined by an identical inferred V gene, J gene, and CDR3 amino acid sequence. The percentage overlap between two repertoires was calculated by dividing the number of shared unique clonotypes by the size of the smaller repertoire. Three approaches were used to assess repertoire richness: RTK rarefaction, the Chao1 estimator, and Recon v2.1 estimates of unobserved clonotypes. OLGA was used to compute generation probabilities for all TCRbeta clonotypes that the gDNA method yielded from a handful of donors. TCRdb retrieved this table from immuneACCESS and kept in-frame rearrangements only. Not all clones are present; in checked studies, unresolved V genes account for under half, and no reason is known for the remainder. V, J and clone size derive from that table, while D and trimming were established from the DNA sequence. The sample table lists around 2,000,000 clones, approximately 94% of them with a count of one. The ten largest clones take up roughly 1.7% of the sample.

The rearrangement joined TRBV29-1 to TRBJ2-1, with an unclear D gene assignment. The TCR comes from a young man in good health. Some clones in this sample may be carry-over from other donors' samples. The specimen sequenced was naive CD8+ T cells from PBMCs. Per the publication, the cell subset or site label means: CD45RA+CCR7+. The DNA is TGCAGCGCCCTAGGTACAGAGTACAATGAGCAGTTCTTC. This codes for CSALGTEYNEQFF.